This T cell receptor (beta chain) emerged from a study of T-cell reconstitution after alpha-beta-depleted transplantation in children (dated by TCRdb to 2016 to 2017). Regarding the study in general: Using TCR repertoire profiling, the study quantitatively followed how T-cell immune reconstitution unfolded in children after TCRalphabeta/CD19-depleted allogeneic hematopoietic cell transplantation. On the study overall, not on this receptor specifically: The apparently early recovery of alphabetaT-cell counts about two months after transplant reportedly depended on only several hundred rapidly expanded clones that came from non-depleted graft cells. In some patients, the high TCRbeta diversity seen at day 60 was put down to recipient T cells and intrathymic progenitors that had survived conditioning. Over subsequent months, a decline in hyperexpanded clone frequencies was noted, and after one year, T-cell counts and TCRbeta diversity were mostly ascribed to newly produced T cells.

On this clonotype: Its antigen remains undetermined. The record has no base qualities; no much larger clone is one base away.

Libraries were built with PCR. Data came from an Illumina HiSeq 2500. To normalize quantification of the TCRbeta repertoire, the TCR libraries were built with molecular barcoding that relied on unique molecular identifiers. TCRdb reprocessing: public reads trimmed at Q25 with fastp, clones called with MiXCR, in-frame beta chains kept. A single entry per CDR3 protein holds the most common genes and DNA from its merged rows. This sample comprises about 980,000 distinct CDR3 sequences, about 29% of them detected only once. Together, the top ten hold under 30% of the sample. Reading the germline V gene gives CDR1 MNHEY and CDR2 SVGAGI. V is clipped by 0 bases and J by 0 bases, and the sequence between their germline boundaries is 20 bases long. The CDR3 goes from the cysteine to the phenylalanine over 19 residues. Kept here is only the CDR3 DNA, which spans 57 bases and is read in frame from base 1. The meaning of the sample's treatment or condition label: allogeneic hematopoietic cell transplantation with graft depleted of TCRalphabeta T cells and CD19 B cells. The children who served as transplant recipients had been given grafts of TCRalphabeta/CD19-depleted allogeneic hematopoietic cells.

The TCR was taken from a boy younger than two who had a stem cell transplant for SCID, so the T cells may come from the graft donor. The V and J genes are TRBV6-5 and TRBJ1-1, with TRBD1 tentatively as D gene (5 bases match). The specimen comprised PBMCs, mostly from graft donor cells, sampled 360 days after TCRalphabeta/CD19-depleted stem cell transplant. The DNA reads TGTGCCAGCAGTTACTCAATTGCCTACGACAGATTCATGAACACTGAAGCTTTCTTT. It is translated as CASSYSIAYDRFMNTEAFF.